Listed here is a single T cell receptor (beta chain). Only in-frame clones appear in the TCRdb table, and some are missing; sequencing was by immunoSEQ multiplex PCR. The repertoire has approximately 100,000 clones, around 85% of them found once; the top ten carry 2.4%. The data were taken from a study of radiotherapy plus CTLA-4 blockade in lung cancer. Study summary: With 25% to 40% of patients having disease control, objective responses were seen in roughly 18%.

Sequencing was performed on peripheral blood, taken from a patient treated with radiotherapy plus ipilimumab. The sequence derives from a human donor with non-small cell lung cancer that progressed on radiotherapy plus ipilimumab. Some clones in this sample may be carry-over from other donors' samples.

Written as DNA, the CDR3 is TGTGCCAGCAGCTCCACCTATTGGTTCTCTGGAAACACCATATATTTT. Translation: CASSSTYWFSGNTIYF. The chain is built from TRBV13 and TRBJ1-3; D remains unclear. Trimming removed 4 bases from V and 0 bases from J, with 13 bases in between. The CDR3 loop spans 16 amino acids. From germline, CDR1 is PRHDT and CDR2 FYEKMQ (reference sequence).